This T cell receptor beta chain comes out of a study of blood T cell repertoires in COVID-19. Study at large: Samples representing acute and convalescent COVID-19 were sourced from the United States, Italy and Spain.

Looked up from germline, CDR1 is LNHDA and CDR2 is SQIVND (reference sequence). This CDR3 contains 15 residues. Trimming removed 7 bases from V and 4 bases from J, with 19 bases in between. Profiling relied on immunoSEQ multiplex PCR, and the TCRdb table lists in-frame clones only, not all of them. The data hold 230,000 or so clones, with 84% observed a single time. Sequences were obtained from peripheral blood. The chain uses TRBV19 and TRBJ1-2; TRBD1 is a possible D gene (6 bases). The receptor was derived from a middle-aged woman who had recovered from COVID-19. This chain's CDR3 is CASKTLQGTGYGYTF. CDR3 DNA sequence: TGTGCCAGTAAGACTTTACAGGGCACGGGCTATGGCTACACCTTC. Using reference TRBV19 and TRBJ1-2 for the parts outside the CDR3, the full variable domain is DGGITQSPKYLFRKEGQNVTLSCEQNLNHDAMYWYRQDPGQGLRLIYYSQIVNDFQKGDIAEGYSVSREKKESFPLTVTSAQKNPTAFYLCASKTLQGTGYGYTFGSGTRLTVV.